This record covers a single T cell receptor beta chain. Its antigen remains undetermined. No much larger clone exists at a distance of one base, and base qualities are not known. The library relied on 5' RACE. Sequencer: Illumina HiSeq 2000. A universal primer binding site was introduced by template switching, and a unique molecular identifier was present in the final cDNA, enabling accurate counting of TCR cDNA molecules. First-strand cDNA for TCR alpha and beta chains was synthesized from specific primers in the conserved constant-segment region. To control for contamination, every cDNA library carried two barcodes: a SMART-Mk sample barcode plus Illumina barcodes. Two successive PCR steps introduced TruSeq adapter sequences along with Illumina sample barcodes. The Illumina HiSeq platform was used with custom primers to sequence TCR alpha and beta cDNA libraries. On the study's bioinformatics: Raw reads were processed with MiGEC to extract unique molecular identifiers, and MiXCR was used to determine CDR3 positions. Recombination models were inferred per individual with the repgenHMM and IGoR tools using an EM algorithm. The analysis of shared clonotypes was done with the tcR package in R, with sharing normalized by the product of cloneset sizes. To study raw recombination without the effects of thymic and clonal selection, out-of-frame nonproductive sequences were analyzed. TCRdb took the public reads, trimmed them with fastp at Q25, ran MiXCR for clone calling and kept in-frame beta chains. Duplicate CDR3 protein sequences are folded into a single record with the most common DNA and genes. None of the V and J calls come from the authors' own analysis; TCRdb made them. The sample table holds some 730,000 distinct CDR3 sequences, of which about 20% were seen once. 10% to 15% of the sample is taken by the ten largest.

From the cysteine up to the phenylalanine, the CDR3 has a length of 12 residues. The kept DNA is CDR3 alone, 36 bases in frame from the first base. Trimming removed 5 bases from V and 6 bases from J, leaving 10 bases between the germline ends. Every donor in the study was a healthy Caucasian. The twin cohort consisted of three pairs of female monozygotic twins, all aged about 18 to 29 years. RNA for TCR libraries was isolated from peripheral blood mononuclear cells. The data originate from a study of identical twins (dated by TCRdb to about 2016). Context from the whole study: The study deep-sequenced TCR alpha and beta repertoires from monozygotic twins, unrelated adults of various ages and cord blood to test whether fetal clonotypes persist. To rule out contamination, the twin experiments were replicated at different times with different library preparation protocols. Results and caveats for the whole study, not just this receptor: Out-of-frame TCR alpha sequences shared between twins showed an excess of low generation-probability sequences compared with coincidental sharing between unrelated individuals. Fewer insertions were carried by abundant cord blood beta clonotypes; a weaker similar trend was observed in young adult naive repertoires, while no such trend was observed in memory repertoires. A weaker excess of twin sharing was found in beta out-of-frame sequences because the signal-to-noise ratio was lowered by fewer shared sequences. Zero-insertion analyses could be partly confounded by invariant T cells such as MAIT and iNKT, although diverse VJ usage argued against such confounding for most clonotypes. In monozygotic twins, recombination models systematically underestimated out-of-frame TCR alpha sharing, but the models matched the sharing seen between unrelated individuals. Conclusions relied on cross-sectional statistical analysis, since the same donors could not be followed over many years.

This same sample was also part of a study on T cells expressing NK-cell markers. Taken from the second paper: In sorted CD3+CD56+NKG2C+, CD3+CD56+NKG2C- and CD3+CD56-NKG2C+ T-cell subsets from several donors, TCR beta-chain repertoires were profiled. Seven of the eight sequenced donors were HCMV-seropositive and one was HCMV-seronegative. In several experiments an anti-gammadeltaTCR antibody was added to restrict sorting to alphabetaTCR-expressing T cells. In several donors, the dominant CD3+CD56+NKG2C+ clonotypes were found to rank among the top 10 CD8+ clonotypes and to make up about 1.0-7.5% of CD8+ T cells. Those dominant clonotypes were again the most abundant among CD3+CD56-NKG2C+ cells in a few donors, at about 28.3-65%. Whether the expanded NKG2C-expressing T cell clones were specific for HCMV antigens remained unclear. Randomly selected healthy volunteers, three men and five women, were used as the eight sequenced donors. A commercial ELISA kit detecting HCMV-specific IgG in serum was used to determine HCMV serostatus. For several donors, bulk peripheral blood T-cell repertoires were additionally sequenced from unsorted PBMC. MIGEC handled demultiplexing of the reads and grouping by UMI, while MiTCR was used to assemble and quantify clonotypes. To exclude erroneous sequences, any TCR cDNA sequence not supported by at least two reads was discarded. The tcR package was used for downstream repertoire analysis, and clonotypes were matched across fractions by CDR3 nucleotide sequence plus V segment. VDJmatch was used to annotate antigen specificity against VDJdb, with one amino acid substitution in CDR3 permitted.

Sequencing input: PBMCs. In this chain, TRBV12-3 or TRBV12-4 is recombined with TRBJ1-2; the D gene lacks a confident call. This TCR came from a woman in her late teens or twenties in good health. Here the CDR3 is given as CASSRTVDGYTF. The nucleotide sequence is TGTGCCAGCAGTCGGACGGTCGATGGCTACACCTTC.